The entry below describes one T cell receptor (beta chain). This entry is derived from a study of blood T cell repertoires in COVID-19. Assignments of participants to cohorts depended upon their own reported clinical history. No more than 2 weeks before study entry, exposed participants had met a case of COVID-19. As handled by the study authors: By means of reference gene primer amplification, nucleated cell counts were estimated. Only in-frame clones appear in the TCRdb table, and some are missing; sequencing was by immunoSEQ multiplex PCR. V and J calls and clone size are as listed in that table; D and trimming were resolved from the DNA. The sample holds approximately 220,000 clones; roughly 90% are singletons and the top ten take less than 15%. Deletions cut 1 base from V and 7 bases from J, with 14 bases between. Looked up from germline, CDR1 is MGHRA and CDR2 is YSYEKL. The CDR3 has 15 residues.

The sample was PBMCs or T cells enriched from blood (not recorded which). This receptor was obtained from a man aged 25 to 40 who had been exposed to COVID-19. V is TRBV4-1 and J is TRBJ2-1, with D perhaps TRBD2 (6 bases). The CDR3 DNA reads as TGCGCCAGCAGCCAAGGGGTAAACCGGGAGAATGAGCAGTTCTTC. Its translation: CASSQGVNRENEQFF.